This is a list of T cell receptor beta chains from one sample in a study of blood T cells in healthy people across ages. Via MiXCR, TCRdb re-called the 5' RACE reads, giving one row per CDR3 protein. The sample consists of over 1,500,000 distinct CDR3 sequences, 49% of them appearing once. Sequences were obtained from blood. The receptors come from a middle-aged woman in good health. Each CDR3 is given with its conserved first and last residue. Each record gives: V gene, clone size, J gene, D gene, CDR3 protein, CDR3 DNA. The D gene is left open where the match is weak. A clone size is listed for some rows: how often the clone was seen (once, few, many), or a class if it is expanded.

>TRBV7-8|-|TRBJ2-1|TRBD2
CASSPTTSGGFYYNEQFF
TGTGCCAGCAGCCCGACCACTAGCGGGGGGTTCTACTACAATGAGCAGTTCTTC
>TRBV28|few|TRBJ2-1|-
CASSSPGDEQFF
TGTGCCAGCAGTTCCCCAGGAGATGAGCAGTTCTTC
>TRBV29-1|few|TRBJ2-7|-
CSVVQGRAYEQYF
TGCAGCGTTGTCCAGGGTAGAGCCTACGAGCAGTACTTC
>TRBV25-1|few|TRBJ1-2|-
CASSELGDMNYGYTF
TGTGCCAGCAGTGAATTGGGGGATATGAACTATGGCTACACCTTC
>TRBV12-3/TRBV12-4|-|TRBJ2-3|-
CASSFSQSRQYF
TGTGCCAGCAGTTTCTCTCAGAGCAGGCAGTATTTT
>TRBV29-1|-|TRBJ1-4|-
CSVEDAQSEKLFF
TGCAGCGTTGAGGATGCTCAATCTGAAAAACTGTTTTTT
>TRBV7-3|-|TRBJ2-3|TRBD2
CASSPMTSGGNTQYF
TGTGCCAGCAGCCCGATGACTAGCGGGGGTAATACGCAGTATTTT
>TRBV20-1|few|TRBJ1-2|TRBD1
CSAPGQLYGYGYTF
TGCAGTGCTCCGGGACAGCTTTATGGTTACGGCTACACCTTC
>TRBV10-3|-|TRBJ1-5|-
CAISEGLQSQPQHF
TGTGCCATCAGTGAGGGACTTCAAAGTCAGCCCCAGCATTTT
>TRBV6-5|-|TRBJ1-1|-
CASRPGGGTEAFF
TGTGCCAGCAGGCCCGGTGGGGGCACTGAAGCTTTCTTT
>TRBV7-9|-|TRBJ1-1|-
CATEGGGNTEAFF
TGTGCCACCGAAGGGGGGGGTAACACTGAAGCTTTCTTT
>TRBV10-3|few|TRBJ2-3|-
CAISEFDPDTQYF
TGTGCCATCAGTGAGTTTGATCCAGATACGCAGTATTTT
>TRBV5-1|-|TRBJ2-3|TRBD1
CASSRMTGAGDTQYF
TGCGCCAGCAGCCGTATGACAGGGGCAGGAGATACGCAGTATTTT
>TRBV5-1|-|TRBJ1-2|-
CASSLGAPEGSYTF
TGCGCCAGCAGCTTGGGGGCCCCTGAGGGTAGCTACACCTTC
>TRBV27|few|TRBJ2-1|-
CASSWESSYNEQFF
TGTGCCAGCAGTTGGGAGAGTTCCTACAATGAGCAGTTCTTC
>TRBV4-1|-|TRBJ1-5|-
CASSQDSGVNFNQPQHF
TGCGCCAGCAGCCAAGATTCGGGGGTGAATTTCAATCAGCCCCAGCATTTT
>TRBV27|-|TRBJ2-1|-
CASTKQRSSYNEQFF
TGTGCCAGCACCAAACAGAGGAGCTCCTACAATGAGCAGTTCTTC
>TRBV29-1|-|TRBJ1-2|-
CSVDRQGGYTF
TGCAGCGTTGATCGCCAGGGTGGCTACACCTTC
>TRBV7-9|few|TRBJ2-3|-
CAMTLAQGNTQYF
TGTGCCATGACACTAGCACAAGGGAATACGCAGTATTTT
>TRBV14|many|TRBJ2-5|-
CASSQVGTQYF
TGTGCCAGCAGCCAGGTTGGGACCCAGTACTTC
>TRBV7-9|-|TRBJ2-5|TRBD2
CASSLARLAGGNQETQYF
TGTGCCAGCAGCTTAGCGCGACTAGCGGGGGGTAACCAAGAGACCCAGTACTTC
>TRBV2|few|TRBJ2-7|TRBD2
CASSQPSGRGTGNEQYF
TGTGCCAGCAGCCAGCCCTCCGGGAGGGGGACGGGCAATGAGCAGTACTTC
>TRBV5-1|-|TRBJ1-1|-
CASSADGPGAFF
TGCGCCAGCAGCGCAGACGGGCCAGGGGCTTTCTTT
>TRBV5-1|once|TRBJ1-2|TRBD1
CASLAGRGPDDYGYTF
TGCGCCAGCCTCGCGGGCAGGGGGCCGGATGACTATGGCTACACCTTC
>TRBV10-3|few|TRBJ2-1|-
CAISGVATYNEQFF
TGTGCCATCAGTGGGGTAGCCACCTACAATGAGCAGTTCTTC
>TRBV20-1|-|TRBJ1-2|TRBD1
CSASRDRDYGYTF
TGCAGTGCTAGTCGGGACAGGGACTATGGCTACACCTTC
>TRBV2|-|TRBJ2-7|-
CASSEADTYEQYF
TGTGCCAGCAGTGAAGCCGACACTTACGAGCAGTACTTC
>TRBV11-3|-|TRBJ2-1|-
CASSLSSQTGEQFF
TGTGCCAGCAGCTTATCATCACAGACAGGCGAGCAGTTCTTC
>TRBV6-2/TRBV6-3|once|TRBJ2-1|-
CASRVGGGRNEQFF
TGTGCCAGCAGAGTAGGGGGGGGCAGAAATGAGCAGTTCTTC
>TRBV9|-|TRBJ1-2|-
CASSVGTLNYGYTF
TGTGCCAGCAGCGTAGGGACCTTGAACTATGGCTACACCTTC
>TRBV27|-|TRBJ1-1|-
CASRPRGSRSGHTEAFF
TGTGCCAGCAGGCCGCGGGGGAGCAGGAGTGGGCACACTGAAGCTTTCTTT
>TRBV20-1|-|TRBJ1-2|-
CSARSGRGLVRGYTF
TGCAGTGCTAGATCCGGTCGGGGGTTGGTGAGAGGCTACACCTTC
>TRBV14|-|TRBJ2-4|-
CASSQEGNIQYF
TGTGCCAGCAGCCAAGAGGGTAACATTCAGTACTTC
>TRBV6-5|few|TRBJ2-5|TRBD2
CASSSAGTGGETQYF
TGTGCCAGCAGTTCGGCCGGGACGGGGGGAGAGACCCAGTACTTC
>TRBV7-9|-|TRBJ2-3|TRBD2
CALAGDPSTDTQYF
TGTGCGTTAGCGGGGGACCCGAGCACAGATACGCAGTATTTT
>TRBV10-1|-|TRBJ2-5|-
CASSDRSLQETQYF
TGCGCCAGCAGTGATCGCAGTTTACAAGAGACCCAGTACTTC
>TRBV4-1|-|TRBJ2-7|TRBD1
CASSQAQGVHEQYF
TGCGCCAGCAGCCAAGCACAGGGGGTCCACGAGCAGTACTTC
>TRBV27|few|TRBJ1-2|-
CASSDDPFYGYTF
TGTGCCAGCAGTGATGATCCGTTCTATGGCTACACCTTC
>TRBV7-9|-|TRBJ2-5|TRBD2
CASSSPFLAGRQETQYF
TGTGCCAGCAGCTCTCCCTTTCTAGCGGGGCGGCAAGAGACCCAGTACTTC
>TRBV4-3|-|TRBJ2-5|TRBD1
CASSQDRGGWETQYF
TGCGCCAGCAGCCAAGATCGAGGGGGCTGGGAGACCCAGTACTTC
>TRBV12-3/TRBV12-4|-|TRBJ1-2|-
CASSDKGPGLFNYGYTF
TGTGCCAGCAGTGATAAGGGCCCGGGACTTTTTAACTATGGCTACACCTTC
>TRBV6-5|-|TRBJ2-1|-
CASSFATGRQFF
TGTGCCAGCAGTTTCGCGACGGGACGGCAGTTCTTC
>TRBV10-3|-|TRBJ2-5|-
CAISAAETQYF
TGTGCCATCAGTGCAGCCGAGACCCAGTACTTC
>TRBV6-6|few|TRBJ2-3|-
CASRQYRASTDTQYF
TGTGCCAGCAGGCAATACAGGGCTAGCACAGATACGCAGTATTTT
>TRBV4-1|-|TRBJ2-6|-
CASSQVGRGGLAGANVLTF
TGCGCCAGCAGCCAAGTCGGGCGGGGTGGACTTGCTGGGGCCAACGTCCTGACTTTC
>TRBV6-4|-|TRBJ2-1|-
CASSERALAQGGHEQFF
TGTGCCAGCAGTGAAAGGGCCTTGGCACAGGGTGGCCATGAGCAGTTCTTC
>TRBV5-1|-|TRBJ1-1|-
CASSLASGNTEAFF
TGCGCCAGCAGCTTGGCCTCAGGGAACACTGAAGCTTTCTTT
>TRBV5-1|-|TRBJ2-3|-
CASSLWKGITDTQYF
TGCGCCAGCAGCTTGTGGAAGGGAATCACAGATACGCAGTATTTT
>TRBV20-1|once|TRBJ2-1|-
CSAESPGSSYNEQFF
TGCAGTGCCGAGTCCCCGGGGAGCTCCTACAATGAGCAGTTCTTC
>TRBV18|many|TRBJ1-6|-
CASSPRPGNNSPLHF
TGTGCCAGCTCACCACGGCCAGGGAATAATTCACCCCTCCACTTT
>TRBV28|once|TRBJ2-1|TRBD1
CASSLPGQIYNEQFF
TGTGCCAGCTCCCTTCCGGGACAGATCTACAATGAGCAGTTCTTC
>TRBV6-2/TRBV6-3|-|TRBJ2-7|TRBD2
CASSSPLYAGRDYEQYF
TGTGCCAGCAGTTCCCCCCTTTATGCAGGGAGGGATTACGAGCAGTACTTC
>TRBV12-3/TRBV12-4|-|TRBJ2-7|-
CASSLWGDLSSYEQYF
TGTGCCAGCAGCTTATGGGGGGATTTAAGCTCCTACGAGCAGTACTTC
>TRBV6-5|-|TRBJ1-2|-
CASYYPSVYYGYTF
TGTGCCAGCTATTATCCCAGTGTTTACTATGGCTACACCTTC
>TRBV9|-|TRBJ1-2|TRBD1
CASSVVETGSRGYTF
TGTGCCAGCAGCGTCGTAGAGACAGGGTCTCGGGGCTACACCTTC